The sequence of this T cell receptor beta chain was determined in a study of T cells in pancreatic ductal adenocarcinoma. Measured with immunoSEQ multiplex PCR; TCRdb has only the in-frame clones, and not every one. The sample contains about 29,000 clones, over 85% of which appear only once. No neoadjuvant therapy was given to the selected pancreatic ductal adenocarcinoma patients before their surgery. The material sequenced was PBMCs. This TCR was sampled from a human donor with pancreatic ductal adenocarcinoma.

CDR3 coding DNA: TGCGCCAGCAGTCAATCACGATCACCCCTCCACTTT. Amino acid sequence: CASSQSRSPLHF. The rearrangement uses TRBV23-1 and TRBJ1-6; no firm D call. TRBV23-1 is an ORF, and what it does is uncertain. The V gene lost 0 bases and the J gene lost 10 bases, with 4 bases spanning the gap. The CDR3 runs to 12 residues.